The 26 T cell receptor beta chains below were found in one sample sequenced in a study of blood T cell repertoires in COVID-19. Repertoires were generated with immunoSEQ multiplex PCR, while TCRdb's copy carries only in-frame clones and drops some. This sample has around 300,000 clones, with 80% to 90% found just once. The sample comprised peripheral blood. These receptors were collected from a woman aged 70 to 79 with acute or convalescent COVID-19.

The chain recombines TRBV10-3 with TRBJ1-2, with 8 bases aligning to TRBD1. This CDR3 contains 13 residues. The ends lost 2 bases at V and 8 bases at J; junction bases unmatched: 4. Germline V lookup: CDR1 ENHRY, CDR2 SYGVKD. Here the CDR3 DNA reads TGTGCCATCAGTGAGGGACAGGGCGGGGGCTACACCTTC. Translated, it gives CAISEGQGGGYTF.

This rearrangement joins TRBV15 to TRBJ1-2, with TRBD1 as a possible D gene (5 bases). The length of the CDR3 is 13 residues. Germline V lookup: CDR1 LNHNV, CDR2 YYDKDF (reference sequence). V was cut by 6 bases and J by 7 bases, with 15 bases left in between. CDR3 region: CATSLRGAGGYTF. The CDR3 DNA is TGTGCCACCAGTCTTCGTGGGGCTGGTGGCTACACCTTC.

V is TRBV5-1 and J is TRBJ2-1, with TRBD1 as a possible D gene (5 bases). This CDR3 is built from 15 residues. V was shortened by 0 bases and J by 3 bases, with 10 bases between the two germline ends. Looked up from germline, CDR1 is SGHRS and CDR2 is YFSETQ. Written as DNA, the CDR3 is TGCGCCAGCAGCTTGGACCAGGGCGGCTACAATGAGCAGTTCTTC. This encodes CASSLDQGGYNEQFF.

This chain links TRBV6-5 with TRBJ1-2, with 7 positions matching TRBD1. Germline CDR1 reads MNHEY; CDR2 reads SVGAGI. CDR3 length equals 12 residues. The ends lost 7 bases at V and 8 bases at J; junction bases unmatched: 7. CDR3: CASIGDSQGYTF. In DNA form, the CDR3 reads TGTGCCAGCATTGGGGACAGCCAGGGCTACACCTTC.

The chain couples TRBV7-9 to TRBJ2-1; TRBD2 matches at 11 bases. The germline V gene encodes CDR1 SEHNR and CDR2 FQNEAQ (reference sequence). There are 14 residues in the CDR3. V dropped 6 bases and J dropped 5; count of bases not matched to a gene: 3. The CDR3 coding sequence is TGTGCCAGCAGACTGACTAGCGGGAACAATGAGCAGTTCTTC. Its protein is CASRLTSGNNEQFF.

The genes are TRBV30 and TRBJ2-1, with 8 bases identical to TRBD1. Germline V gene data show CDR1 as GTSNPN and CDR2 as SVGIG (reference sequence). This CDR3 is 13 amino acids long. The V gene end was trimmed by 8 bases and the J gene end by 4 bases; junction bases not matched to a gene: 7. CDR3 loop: CARKGTGYNEQFF. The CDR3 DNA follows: TGTGCCCGGAAGGGGACAGGATACAATGAGCAGTTCTTC.

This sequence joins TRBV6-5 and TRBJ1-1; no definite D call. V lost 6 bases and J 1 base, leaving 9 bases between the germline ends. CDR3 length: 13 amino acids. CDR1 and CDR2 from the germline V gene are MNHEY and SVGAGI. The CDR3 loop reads CASRPRGNTEAFF. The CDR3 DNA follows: TGTGCCAGCAGGCCTCGGGGGAACACTGAAGCTTTCTTT.

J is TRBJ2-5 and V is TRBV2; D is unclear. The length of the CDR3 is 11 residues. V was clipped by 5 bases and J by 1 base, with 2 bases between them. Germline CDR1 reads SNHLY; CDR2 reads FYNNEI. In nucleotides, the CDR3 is TGTGCCAGCAGTCGCCAAGAGACCCAGTACTTC. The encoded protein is CASSRQETQYF.

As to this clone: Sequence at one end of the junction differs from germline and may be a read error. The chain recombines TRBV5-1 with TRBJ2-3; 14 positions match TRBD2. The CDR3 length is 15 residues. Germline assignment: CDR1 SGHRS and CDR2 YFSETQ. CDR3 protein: CASSEPGTSGGLRDF. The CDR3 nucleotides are TGCGCCAGCAGCGAGCCCGGGACTAGCGGGGGACTCCGGGATTTT. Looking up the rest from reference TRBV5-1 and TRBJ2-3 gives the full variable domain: KAGVTQTPRYLIKTRGQQVTLSCSPISGHRSVSWYQQTPGQGLQFLFEYFSETQRNKGNFPGRFSGRQFSNSRSEMNVSTLELGDSALYLCASSEPGTSGGLRDFGPGTRLTVL.

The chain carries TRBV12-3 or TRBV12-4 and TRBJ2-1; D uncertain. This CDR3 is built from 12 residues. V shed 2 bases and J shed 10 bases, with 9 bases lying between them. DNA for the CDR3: TGTGCCAGCAGTTTAAGCCGAGTAGAGCAGTTCTTC. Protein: CASSLSRVEQFF.

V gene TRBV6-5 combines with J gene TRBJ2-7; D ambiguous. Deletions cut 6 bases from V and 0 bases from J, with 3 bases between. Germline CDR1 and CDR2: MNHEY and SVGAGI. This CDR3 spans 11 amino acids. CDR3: CASRLSYEQYF. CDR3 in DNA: TGTGCCAGCAGACTCTCCTACGAGCAGTACTTC.

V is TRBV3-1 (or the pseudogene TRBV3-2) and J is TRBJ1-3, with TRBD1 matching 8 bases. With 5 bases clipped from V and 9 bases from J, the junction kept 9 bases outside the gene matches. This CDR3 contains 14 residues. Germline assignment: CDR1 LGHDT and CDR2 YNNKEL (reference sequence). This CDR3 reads CASSASRTGTTIYF. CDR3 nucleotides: TGTGCCAGCAGCGCAAGCCGGACAGGGACCACCATATATTTT.

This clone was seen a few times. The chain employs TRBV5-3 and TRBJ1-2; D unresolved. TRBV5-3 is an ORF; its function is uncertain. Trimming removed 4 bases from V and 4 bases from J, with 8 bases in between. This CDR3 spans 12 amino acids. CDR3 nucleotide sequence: TGTGCCAGAAGCCCAGATCGCTATGGCTACACCTTC. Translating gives CARSPDRYGYTF.

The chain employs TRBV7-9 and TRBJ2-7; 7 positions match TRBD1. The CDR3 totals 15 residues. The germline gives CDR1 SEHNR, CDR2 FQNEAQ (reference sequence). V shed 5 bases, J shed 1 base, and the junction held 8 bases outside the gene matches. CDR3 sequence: CASSLSGTASYEQYF. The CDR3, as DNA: TGTGCCAGCAGCCTATCCGGGACAGCTTCCTACGAGCAGTACTTC.

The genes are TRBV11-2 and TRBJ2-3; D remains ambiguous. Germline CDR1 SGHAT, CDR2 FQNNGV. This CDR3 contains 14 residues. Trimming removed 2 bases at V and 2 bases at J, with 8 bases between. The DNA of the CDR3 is TGTGCCAGCAGCTTAATAGCCCACACAGATACGCAGTATTTT. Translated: CASSLIAHTDTQYF. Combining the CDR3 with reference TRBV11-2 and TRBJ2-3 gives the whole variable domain EAGVAQSPRYKIIEKRQSVAFWCNPISGHATLYWYQQILGQGPKLLIQFQNNGVVDDSQLPKDRFSAERLKGVDSTLKIQPAKLEDSAVYLCASSLIAHTDTQYFGPGTRLTVL.

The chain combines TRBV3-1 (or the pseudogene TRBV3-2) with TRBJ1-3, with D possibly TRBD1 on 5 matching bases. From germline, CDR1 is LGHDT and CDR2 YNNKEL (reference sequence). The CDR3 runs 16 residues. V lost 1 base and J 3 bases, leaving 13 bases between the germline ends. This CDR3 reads CASSQAGGALGNTIYF. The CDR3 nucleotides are TGTGCCAGCAGCCAAGCGGGGGGTGCCCTTGGAAACACCATATATTTT.

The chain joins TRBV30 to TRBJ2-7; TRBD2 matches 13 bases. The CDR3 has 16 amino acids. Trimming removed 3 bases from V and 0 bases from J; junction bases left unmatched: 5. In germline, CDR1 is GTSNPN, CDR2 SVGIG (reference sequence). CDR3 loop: CAWRKLAGGISYEQYF. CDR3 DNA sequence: TGTGCCTGGAGGAAACTAGCGGGGGGGATCTCCTACGAGCAGTACTTC. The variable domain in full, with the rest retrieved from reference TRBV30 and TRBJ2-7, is SQTIHQWPATLVQPVGSPLSLECTVEGTSNPNLYWYRQAAGRGLQLLFYSVGIGQISSEVPQNLSASRPQDRQFILSSKKLLLSDSGFYLCAWRKLAGGISYEQYFGPGTRLTVT.

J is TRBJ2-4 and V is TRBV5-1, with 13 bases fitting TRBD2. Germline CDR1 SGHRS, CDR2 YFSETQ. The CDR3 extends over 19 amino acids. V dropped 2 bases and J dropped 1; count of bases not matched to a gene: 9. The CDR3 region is CASSLPLAGGRNAKNIQYF. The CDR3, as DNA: TGCGCCAGCAGCTTACCACTAGCGGGGGGGCGCAACGCCAAAAACATTCAGTACTTC.

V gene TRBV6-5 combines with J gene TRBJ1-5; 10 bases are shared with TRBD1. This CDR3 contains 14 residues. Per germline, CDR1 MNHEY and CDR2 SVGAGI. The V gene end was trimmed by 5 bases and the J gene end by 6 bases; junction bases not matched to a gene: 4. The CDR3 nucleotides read TGTGCCAGCAGTCCAGGACAGGGGGGTCAGCCCCAGCATTTT. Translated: CASSPGQGGQPQHF.

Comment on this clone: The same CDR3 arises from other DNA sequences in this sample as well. CDR3 bases: TGTGCCAGCTCACCGGCGCAGGGAAACACCGGGGAGCTGTTTTTT. It is translated as CASSPAQGNTGELFF. The chain recombines TRBV18 with TRBJ2-2, with a possible D match to TRBD1 (5 bases). Per germline, CDR1 KGHSH and CDR2 LQKENI. The CDR3 is 15 residues long. The V end was cut by 3 bases, the J end by 2 bases, with 10 bases between.

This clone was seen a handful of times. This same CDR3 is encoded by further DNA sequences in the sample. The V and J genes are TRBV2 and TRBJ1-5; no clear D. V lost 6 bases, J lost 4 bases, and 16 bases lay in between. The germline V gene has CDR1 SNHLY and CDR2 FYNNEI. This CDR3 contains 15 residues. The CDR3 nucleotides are TGTGCCAGCAGCGCTACTGGGCAAGGTAATCAGCCCCAGCATTTT. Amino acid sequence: CASSATGQGNQPQHF. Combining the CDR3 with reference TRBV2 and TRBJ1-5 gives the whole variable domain EPEVTQTPSHQVTQMGQEVILRCVPISNHLYFYWYRQILGQKVEFLVSFYNNEISEKSEIFDDQFSVERPDGSNFTLKIRSTKLEDSAMYFCASSATGQGNQPQHFGDGTRLSIL.

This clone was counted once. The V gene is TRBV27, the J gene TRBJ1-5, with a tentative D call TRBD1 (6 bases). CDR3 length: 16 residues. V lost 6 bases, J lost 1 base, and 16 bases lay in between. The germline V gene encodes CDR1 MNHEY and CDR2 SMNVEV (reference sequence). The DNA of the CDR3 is TGTGCCAGCAGAATACAGGGATTGGGGAGCAATCAGCCCCAGCATTTT. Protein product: CASRIQGLGSNQPQHF.

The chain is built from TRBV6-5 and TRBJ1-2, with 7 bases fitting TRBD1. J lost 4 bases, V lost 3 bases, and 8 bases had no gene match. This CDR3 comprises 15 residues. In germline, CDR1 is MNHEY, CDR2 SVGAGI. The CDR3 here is CASSYGDRVGYGYTF. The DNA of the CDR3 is TGTGCCAGCAGTTATGGCGACAGGGTGGGCTATGGCTACACCTTC.

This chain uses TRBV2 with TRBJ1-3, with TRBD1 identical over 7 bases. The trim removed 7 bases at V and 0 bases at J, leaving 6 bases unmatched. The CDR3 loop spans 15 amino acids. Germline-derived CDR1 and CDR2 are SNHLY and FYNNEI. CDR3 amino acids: CASTGDSVSGNTIYF. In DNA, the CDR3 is TGTGCCAGCACTGGGGACAGTGTCTCTGGAAACACCATATATTTT.

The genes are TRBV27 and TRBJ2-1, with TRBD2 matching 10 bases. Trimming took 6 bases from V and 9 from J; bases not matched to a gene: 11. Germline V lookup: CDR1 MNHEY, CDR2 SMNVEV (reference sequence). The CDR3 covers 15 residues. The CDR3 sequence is CASRASGGARGEQFF. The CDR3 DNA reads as TGTGCCAGCAGAGCAAGCGGGGGGGCCCGGGGTGAGCAGTTCTTC.

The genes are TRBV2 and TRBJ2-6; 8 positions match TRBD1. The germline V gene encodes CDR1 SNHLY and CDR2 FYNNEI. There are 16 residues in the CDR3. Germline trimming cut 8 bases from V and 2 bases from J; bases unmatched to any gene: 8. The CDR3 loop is CASSRDRLTGANVLTF. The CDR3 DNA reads TGTGCCAGCTCCAGGGACAGGTTAACTGGGGCCAACGTCCTGACTTTC.